This T cell receptor beta chain was profiled in a study of T cells in pancreatic ductal adenocarcinoma. Assay used: immunoSEQ multiplex PCR; TCRdb lists only in-frame clones, some missing. The profile shows about 16,000 clones, around 91% of them singletons. Germline-derived CDR1 and CDR2 are SGDLS and YYNGEE. Trimming left V 1 base short and J 5 bases short, with 15 bases between. The CDR3 is made up of 15 amino acids. Surgery without prior neoadjuvant therapy was the treatment of the selected pancreatic ductal adenocarcinoma patients. Sequencing input: PBMCs. V is TRBV9 and J is TRBJ1-2; D possibly corresponds to TRBD1 (5 bases). The clonotype comes from a human donor with pancreatic ductal adenocarcinoma. CDR3 DNA sequence: TGTGCCAGCAGCGTACAGGTGGGGCAAGGGTATGGCTACACCTTC. Protein: CASSVQVGQGYGYTF.